What follows is one T cell receptor beta chain and its context. The target of this receptor is not known. Nothing much larger sits one base from this clone, and base qualities are not available. The immunoSEQ Assay was used to sequence TCRbeta CDR3 regions. After extraction, genomic DNA underwent amplification by bias-controlled multiplex PCR, followed by high-throughput sequencing. On the authors' methods: Collapsing and filtering of sequences were performed to quantify the absolute abundance of each unique TCRbeta CDR3 region. T cell fraction was estimated by normalizing TCRbeta template counts to usable DNA, which was measured by amplifying reference genes present in all nucleated cells. Repertoire TCRs were annotated as SARS-CoV-2-specific when V gene, CDR3 amino acid sequence and J gene were exactly matched to a known reactive TCR set. The reference SARS-CoV-2 TCR set was derived from MIRA and filtered for enrichment in COVID-19-positive ImmuneCODE repertoires, a step that removed public or cross-reactive TCRs. Based on the MIRA antigens, annotated TCRs were further analysed at the level of specific ORF or position within ORF. Depth was the summed frequency of annotated unique rearrangements, while breadth was defined as annotated unique rearrangements over total unique productive rearrangements. Two-sided Wilcoxon rank-sum tests were used to compare TCR breadth between groups. The source is immuneACCESS, and TCRdb retained only in-frame sequences with V and J called. Part of the clones is not carried over; for the studies checked, unresolved V genes explain less than half of this, and the remainder is unexplained. That table supplies the V and J calls and clone size; D and trimming were determined from the DNA. Here the sample has approximately 410,000 clones; over 75% occur a single time. The top ten constitute approximately 4% of the sample.

The treatment or condition label, as the study defines it: some 19 received Ad26.COV2.S at low or high dose, single or two shots; about five received placebo; per-sample allocation not given. For vaccine and placebo recipients, the sequenced repertoires came from samples collected on day 63 after the first injection. Between 29 July and 7 August 2020, Cohort 1b enrolled about 27 adults aged 18-55 years at one site in Boston, USA. Ad26.COV2.S was a replication-incompetent adenovirus type 26 vector that expressed a prefusion-stabilized SARS-CoV-2 spike protein derived from the original Wuhan strain. There are 14 amino acids in the CDR3, from cysteine to phenylalanine inclusive. This entry keeps only the CDR3 DNA: 42 bases, framed from base 1. At the junction V is shortened by 6 bases and J by 1 base, with 9 bases in between. Looking up the germline V gene yields CDR1 MNHEY and CDR2 SVGEGT. This entry is derived from a study of Ad26.COV2.S vaccination and SARS-CoV-2 variants (dated by TCRdb to 2020 to 2023). In terms of the full investigation: Vaccine-arm donors came from COV1001, a multicentre, randomized, double-blind, placebo-controlled phase I-IIa trial of Ad26.COV2.S in healthy adults. Ad26.COV2.S was administered intramuscularly at a dose of 5x10^10 or 1x10^11 viral particles, either as one shot or as two shots given 56 days apart. TCRbeta repertoire sequencing served as the tool for gauging how specific and how broad the SARS-CoV-2-reactive T cell receptors were following Ad26.COV2.S vaccination. The TCR-sequenced set comprised about 32 samples: about 19 Ad26.COV2.S vaccine recipients, 5 placebo recipients and 8 SARS-CoV-2 convalescent individuals. Participants in the trial were split at random into five groups of five each, receiving low-dose or high-dose Ad26.COV2.S once or twice, or else placebo on both occasions. Blinding of investigators to trial group allocation was maintained during experiments and outcome assessment.

What the work shows at the level of the full study, not this receptor alone: Comparing responses between vaccine doses or regimens was not something the study was powered to do. Vaccine and placebo recipients had similar non-spike TCR breadth, a finding consistent with the vaccine containing only spike. Spike-specific TCR breadth was higher in Ad26.COV2.S recipients than in placebo recipients (P = 0.0014). The authors noted that the TCR breadth and depth analyses may have underestimated total T cell responses. After vaccination, substantial breadth of spike-specific CD8+ and CD4+ T cell responses was reported.

The TCR was taken from a person between 18 and 65 years old who received the Ad26.COV2.S COVID-19 vaccine or a placebo. The rearranged chain carries TRBV6-2 or TRBV6-3 and TRBJ2-2, with TRBD1 perhaps the D gene, on 5 matching bases. Here the sequenced sample was peripheral blood, taken in a trial of Ad26.COV2.S vaccine versus placebo. The CDR3 protein is CASSRVENTGELFF. The sequenced DNA is TGTGCCAGCAGCAGGGTGGAGAACACCGGGGAGCTGTTTTTT.